This TCR beta chain was identified in a study of blood T cell repertoires in COVID-19. Study-level background: Samples of COVID-19 (acute and convalescent) were obtained from the United States, Italy and Spain. T cells, B-cell-depleted T cells, or PBMCs supplied cDNA or gDNA.

Per the original data handling: Reference gene primer amplification gave nucleated cell count estimates. Using immunoSEQ multiplex PCR, the repertoire was profiled, and TCRdb retains in-frame clones only, with some absent. The DNA gave D and trimming, while V, J and clone size come from that table. The sample shows a few hundred thousand clones, approximately 85% of them seen only once. Seattle patients were enrolled during active infection and followed longitudinally. This CDR3 contains 13 residues. Germline CDR1 and CDR2: SGDLS and YYNGEE. V gave up 4 bases and J gave up 7 bases; unmatched junction bases: 2.

V and J are TRBV9 and TRBJ1-6, with 7 bases that match TRBD1. The specimen was peripheral blood. This clonotype was obtained from a human donor with COVID-19, enrolled during active disease. The donor label of this sample is uncertain. Here the CDR3 reads CASSRQGNSPLHF. Written as DNA, the CDR3 is TGTGCCAGCAGCCGACAGGGCAATTCACCCCTCCACTTT. Full variable domain (rest looked up from reference TRBV9 and TRBJ1-6): DSGVTQTPKHLITATGQRVTLRCSPRSGDLSVYWYQQSLDQGLQFLIQYYNGEERAKGNILERFSAQQFPDLHSELNLSSLELGDSALYFCASSRQGNSPLHFGNGTRLTVT.